The clone carrying this TCR beta chain was counted a single time. Its matching antigen is unknown. This specimen comes from a study of cytomegalovirus exposure and HLA in healthy donors. Germline V gene sequence: CDR1 DFQATT, CDR2 SNEGSKA (reference sequence). CDR3 length equals 11 residues. V was clipped by 0 bases and J by 13 bases; unmatched bases: 5. Points from the study as a whole: Further analysis, carried out later, found HLA-associated TCR beta chains more clonally expanded than equally common other chains.

Each donor was healthy, and each was a bone marrow donor. Amplification used 60 Vbeta primers and 13 Jbeta primers. Profiling relied on immunoSEQ multiplex PCR, and the TCRdb table lists in-frame clones only, not all of them. The data hold about 59,000 clones, with 80% observed a single time. Sequencing input: PBMCs. The clonotype comes from a woman in her forties in good health and CMV-seronegative. J is TRBJ1-2 and V is TRBV20-1, with TRBD1 identical over 7 bases. CDR3 DNA: TGCAGTGCTAGAGATGAGTCAGGGGGCACCTTC. Its protein is CSARDESGGTF.